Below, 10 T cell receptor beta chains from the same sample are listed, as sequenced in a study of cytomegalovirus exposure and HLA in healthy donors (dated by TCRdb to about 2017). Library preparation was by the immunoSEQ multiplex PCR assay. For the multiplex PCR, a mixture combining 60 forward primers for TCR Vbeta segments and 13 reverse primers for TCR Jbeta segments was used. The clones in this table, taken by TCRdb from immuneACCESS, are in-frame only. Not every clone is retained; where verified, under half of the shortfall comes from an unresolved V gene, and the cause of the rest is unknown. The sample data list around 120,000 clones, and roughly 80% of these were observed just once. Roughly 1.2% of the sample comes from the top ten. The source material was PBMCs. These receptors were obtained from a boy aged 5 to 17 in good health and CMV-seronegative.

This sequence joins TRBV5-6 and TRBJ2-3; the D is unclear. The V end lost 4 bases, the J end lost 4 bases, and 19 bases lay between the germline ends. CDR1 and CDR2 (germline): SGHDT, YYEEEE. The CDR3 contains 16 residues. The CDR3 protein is CASSLPTSSGADTQYF. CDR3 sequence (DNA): TGTGCCAGCAGCCTTCCCACTTCTTCTGGAGCAGATACGCAGTATTTT.

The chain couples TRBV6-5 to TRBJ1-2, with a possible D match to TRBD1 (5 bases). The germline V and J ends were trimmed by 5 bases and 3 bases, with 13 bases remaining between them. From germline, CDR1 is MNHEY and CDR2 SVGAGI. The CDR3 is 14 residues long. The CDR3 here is CASSPIRADYGYTF. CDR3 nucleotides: TGTGCCAGCAGTCCGATCAGGGCAGACTATGGCTACACCTTC.

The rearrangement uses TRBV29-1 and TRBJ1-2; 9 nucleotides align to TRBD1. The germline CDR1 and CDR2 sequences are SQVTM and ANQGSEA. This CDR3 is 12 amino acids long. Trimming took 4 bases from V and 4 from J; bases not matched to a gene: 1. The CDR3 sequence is CSVATGGYGYTF. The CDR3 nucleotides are TGCAGCGTTGCGACAGGGGGCTATGGCTACACCTTC. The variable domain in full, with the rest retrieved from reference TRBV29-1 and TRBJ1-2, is SAVISQKPSRDICQRGTSLTIQCQVDSQVTMMFWYRQQPGQSLTLIATANQGSEATYESGFVIDKFPISRPNLTFSTLTVSNMSPEDSSIYLCSVATGGYGYTFGSGTRLTVV.

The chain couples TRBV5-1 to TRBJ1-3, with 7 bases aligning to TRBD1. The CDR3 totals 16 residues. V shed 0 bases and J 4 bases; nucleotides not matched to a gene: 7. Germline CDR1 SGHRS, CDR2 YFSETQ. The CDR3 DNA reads TGCGCCAGCAGCTTGGAACAGGGGTATACGGGAAACACCATATATTTT. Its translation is CASSLEQGYTGNTIYF.

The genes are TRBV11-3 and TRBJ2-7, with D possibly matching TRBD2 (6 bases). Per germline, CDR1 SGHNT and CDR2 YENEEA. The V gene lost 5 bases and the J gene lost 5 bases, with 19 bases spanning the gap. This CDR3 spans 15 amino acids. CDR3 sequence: CASSHRGTSGDEQYF. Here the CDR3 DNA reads TGTGCCAGCAGCCACCGGGGGACCTCAGGCGACGAGCAGTACTTC.

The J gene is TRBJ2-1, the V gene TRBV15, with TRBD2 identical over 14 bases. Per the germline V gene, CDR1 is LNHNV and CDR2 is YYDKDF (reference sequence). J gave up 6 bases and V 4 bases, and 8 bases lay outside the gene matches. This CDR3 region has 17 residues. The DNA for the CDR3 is TGTGCCACCAGCAACCCGGGACTAGCGGGAGTTGGCAATGAGCAGTTCTTC. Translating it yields CATSNPGLAGVGNEQFF.

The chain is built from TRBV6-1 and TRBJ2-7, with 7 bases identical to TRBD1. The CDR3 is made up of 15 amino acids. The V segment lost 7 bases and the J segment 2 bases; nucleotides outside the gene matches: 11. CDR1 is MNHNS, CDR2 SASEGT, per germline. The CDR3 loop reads CASTARGQPPYEQYF. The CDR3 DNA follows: TGTGCCAGCACCGCGAGGGGACAGCCTCCCTACGAGCAGTACTTC.

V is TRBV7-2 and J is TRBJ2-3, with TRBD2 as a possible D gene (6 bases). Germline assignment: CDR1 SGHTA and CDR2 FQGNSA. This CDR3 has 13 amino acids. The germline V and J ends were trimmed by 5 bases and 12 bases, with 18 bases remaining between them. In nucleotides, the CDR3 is TGTGCCAGCAGCGCAACCGGGACTGGGACTCAGTATTTT. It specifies CASSATGTGTQYF.

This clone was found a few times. CDR3 in amino acids: CASSQPGGSGRRHEQYF. Here the CDR3 DNA reads TGTGCCAGCTCACAACCGGGGGGTAGCGGGAGGCGACACGAGCAGTACTTC. V and J are TRBV18 and TRBJ2-7, with 10 bases lining up with TRBD2. Unmatched junction bases numbered 14, after V lost 4 bases and J lost 5 bases. The germline V gene has CDR1 KGHSH and CDR2 LQKENI. CDR3 size: 17 residues.

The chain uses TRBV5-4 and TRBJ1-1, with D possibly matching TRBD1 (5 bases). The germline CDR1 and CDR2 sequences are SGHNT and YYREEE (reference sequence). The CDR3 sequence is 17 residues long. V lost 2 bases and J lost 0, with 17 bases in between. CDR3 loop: CASSFGGSGVMNTEAFF. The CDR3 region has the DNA TGTGCCAGCAGCTTCGGGGGATCTGGGGTTATGAACACTGAAGCTTTCTTT.